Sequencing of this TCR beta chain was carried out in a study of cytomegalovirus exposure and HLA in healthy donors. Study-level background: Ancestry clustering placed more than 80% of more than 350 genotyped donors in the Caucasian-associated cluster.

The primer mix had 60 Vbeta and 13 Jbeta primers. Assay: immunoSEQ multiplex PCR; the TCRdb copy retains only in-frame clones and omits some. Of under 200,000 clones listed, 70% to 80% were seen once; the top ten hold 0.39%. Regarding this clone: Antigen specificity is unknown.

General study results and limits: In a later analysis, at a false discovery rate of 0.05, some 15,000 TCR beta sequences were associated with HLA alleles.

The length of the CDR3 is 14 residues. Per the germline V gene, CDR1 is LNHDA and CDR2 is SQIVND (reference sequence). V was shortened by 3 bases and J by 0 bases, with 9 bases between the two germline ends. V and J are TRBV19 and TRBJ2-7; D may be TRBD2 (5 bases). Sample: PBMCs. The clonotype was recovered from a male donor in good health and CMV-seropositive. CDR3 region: CASSMASSSYEQYF. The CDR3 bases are TGTGCCAGTAGTATGGCTAGCAGCTCCTACGAGCAGTACTTC.